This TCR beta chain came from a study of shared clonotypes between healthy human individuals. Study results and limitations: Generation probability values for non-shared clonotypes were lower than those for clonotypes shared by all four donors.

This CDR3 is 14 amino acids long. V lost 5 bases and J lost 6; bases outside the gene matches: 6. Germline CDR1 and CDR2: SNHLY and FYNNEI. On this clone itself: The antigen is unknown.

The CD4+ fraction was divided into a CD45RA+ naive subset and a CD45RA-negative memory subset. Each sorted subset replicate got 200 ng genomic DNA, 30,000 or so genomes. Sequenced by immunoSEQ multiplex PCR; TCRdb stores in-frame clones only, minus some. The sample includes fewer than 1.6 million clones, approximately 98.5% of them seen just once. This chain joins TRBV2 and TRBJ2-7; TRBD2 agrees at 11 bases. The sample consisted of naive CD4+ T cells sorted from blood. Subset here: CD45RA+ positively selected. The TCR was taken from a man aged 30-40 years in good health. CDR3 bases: TGTGCCAGCAGTCGTGCACTAGCGGGAGTCGAGCAGTACTTC. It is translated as CASSRALAGVEQYF.